A single sample gave rise to the 24 T cell receptor beta chains below, sequenced in a study of CD8 T cells in Susac syndrome. Random hexamers were used to reverse transcribe the RNA input (0.5 to 1 ug). Each CDR3 protein gets one entry after TCRdb re-called the immunoSEQ multiplex PCR reads with MiXCR. The sample lists about 300,000 distinct CDR3 sequences, around 91% occurring once. The sample comprised CD8+ T cells from PBMCs. These receptors were collected from a human donor with multiple sclerosis.

V is TRBV4-1 and J is TRBJ1-1; no firm D call. Germline lookup yields CDR1 MGHRA and CDR2 YSYEKL. The CDR3 sequence is 15 residues long. V was clipped by 0 bases and J by 0 bases, with 8 bases between them. CDR3 sequence reads: CASSQEPGLNTEAFF. DNA for the CDR3: TGCGCCAGCAGCCAAGAGCCCGGGCTGAACACTGAAGCTTTCTTT.

This clonotype showed up just a few times. J is TRBJ2-7 and V is TRBV20-1, with D perhaps matching TRBD1 or TRBD2 (5 bases each). Trimming took off 1 base at V and 0 bases at J, with 7 bases between the two ends. Germline values: CDR1 DFQATT, CDR2 SNEGSKA (reference sequence). The CDR3 consists of 13 residues. CDR3 protein: CSARVGGSYEQYF. The CDR3 nucleotides are TGCAGTGCTAGAGTTGGGGGCTCCTACGAGCAGTACTTC.

Notes on this clonotype: A junction end diverges from the germline sequence, so it may reflect a read error. This rearrangement joins TRBV11-1 to TRBJ1-2; TRBD1 agrees at 9 bases. Per the germline V gene, CDR1 is SGHAT and CDR2 is FQDESV (reference sequence). The CDR3 runs to 11 residues. This CDR3 is CASSMGQGQAF. The DNA for the CDR3 is TGTGCCAGCAGTATGGGACAGGGACAGGCCTTC.

J is TRBJ2-7 and V is TRBV7-2; D call uncertain. There are 13 residues in the CDR3. Between the trimmed V and J ends, which lost 3 bases and 6 bases, there was a span of 12 bases. In germline, CDR1 is SGHTA, CDR2 FQGNSA. The CDR3 spells CASSFVSLGEQYF. In DNA form, the CDR3 reads TGTGCCAGCAGCTTTGTTTCTCTGGGCGAGCAGTACTTC.

V is TRBV3-1 and J is TRBJ1-1, with D unclear. CDR3 length: 16 amino acids. Germline V gene lookup returns CDR1 LGHDT and CDR2 YNNKEL (reference sequence). Trimming stripped 3 bases from V and 3 bases from J, with 17 bases between. The CDR3 loop reads CASSQGTEGRDTEAFF. Here the CDR3 DNA reads TGTGCCAGCAGCCAGGGAACAGAGGGAAGGGACACTGAAGCTTTCTTT.

The chain combines TRBV20-1 with TRBJ2-3, with 12 bases matching TRBD2. With V trimmed by 1 base and J by 0 bases, 5 bases remained unmatched. The CDR3 spans 17 residues. In germline, CDR1 is DFQATT, CDR2 SNEGSKA (reference sequence). The CDR3 protein is CSARGLAGEPSTDTQYF. CDR3 sequence (DNA): TGCAGTGCTAGAGGACTAGCGGGAGAGCCTAGCACAGATACGCAGTATTTT.

The chain joins TRBV9 to TRBJ1-4; D is possibly TRBD1 (5 bases). The CDR3 is made up of 15 amino acids. Trimming removed 4 bases from V and 0 bases from J, with 10 bases in between. Germline V CDR1 and CDR2: SGDLS, YYNGEE. CDR3 amino acids: CASSRGTATNEKLFF. CDR3 in DNA: TGTGCCAGCAGCAGAGGGACGGCAACTAATGAAAAACTGTTTTTT.

The chain uses TRBV4-1 and TRBJ2-1; possibly TRBD1 for D (5 bases). The CDR3 loop spans 16 amino acids. The V end lost 3 bases, the J end lost 8 bases, and 20 bases lay between the germline ends. CDR1 is MGHRA, CDR2 YSYEKL, per germline. The CDR3 here is CASSQTEGADSYEQFF. CDR3 nucleotide sequence: TGCGCCAGCAGCCAGACCGAAGGGGCAGATTCGTATGAGCAGTTCTTC.

This chain joins TRBV9 and TRBJ2-3; 8 nucleotides agree with TRBD2. Germline loops: CDR1 SGDLS, CDR2 YYNGEE. The CDR3 length is 15 residues. V was clipped by 0 bases and J by 10 bases; unmatched bases: 10. The CDR3 spells CASSVGISGAVPQYF. CDR3 DNA sequence: TGTGCCAGCAGCGTAGGAATTAGCGGGGCCGTGCCGCAGTATTTT.

CDR3 coding DNA: TGTGCCAGCAGCCAAGATGCGAGATATTCACCCCTCCACTTT. Amino acid sequence: CASSQDARYSPLHF. This rearrangement joins TRBV14 to TRBJ1-6; the D is unclear. Trimming left V 0 bases short and J 8 bases short, with 8 bases between. The CDR3 has 14 residues. CDR1 SGHDN and CDR2 FVKESK come from the germline V gene. The whole variable domain, remainder taken from reference TRBV14 and TRBJ1-6, is EAGVTQFPSHSVIEKGQTVTLRCDPISGHDNLYWYRRVMGKEIKFLLHFVKESKQDESGMPNNRFLAERTGGTYSTLKVQPAELEDSGVYFCASSQDARYSPLHFGNGTRLTVT.

The J gene is TRBJ2-1, the V gene TRBV7-3, with 11 bases fitting TRBD2. The germline V gene has CDR1 SGHTA and CDR2 FQGTGA. There are 15 residues in the CDR3. Losses at the gene ends were 5 bases for V and 5 bases for J; bases not matched to a gene: 5. CDR3 loop: CASSPGLAVNNEQFF. As DNA, the CDR3 is TGTGCCAGCAGCCCGGGACTAGCGGTCAACAATGAGCAGTTCTTC.

CDR3 residues: CASSGPGGDEKLFF. CDR3 in DNA: TGTGCCAGCAGCGGCCCTGGTGGCGATGAAAAACTGTTTTTT. The chain links TRBV9 to TRBJ1-4, with D unresolved. The germline V gene has CDR1 SGDLS and CDR2 YYNGEE. The CDR3 is 14 residues long. Trimming left V 3 bases short and J 6 bases short, with 12 bases between.

This clonotype was found once. This rearrangement joins TRBV24-1 to TRBJ1-2; D is uncertain. The CDR3 is 16 residues long. Looked up from germline, CDR1 is KGHDR and CDR2 is SFDVKD. V was pared by 4 bases and J by 5 bases, with 19 bases between. The CDR3 sequence: CATSDSTEIGLYGYTF. The CDR3 DNA follows: TGTGCCACCAGTGACTCCACAGAGATTGGCCTGTATGGCTACACCTTC.

This chain connects TRBV28 to TRBJ2-7; no clear D. Trimming took 6 bases from V and 6 from J, leaving 18 bases between them. Germline CDR1 MDHEN, CDR2 SYDVKM. This CDR3 contains 14 residues. The CDR3 DNA is TGTGCCAGCAGCTCTAAGGGCCGCCCCTCCGAGCAGTACTTC. Amino acids: CASSSKGRPSEQYF.

The chain recombines TRBV4-3 with TRBJ2-1; TRBD2 agrees at 11 bases. CDR3 length equals 17 residues. Per germline, CDR1 LGHNA and CDR2 YSLEER. Losses at the gene ends were 4 bases for V and 4 bases for J; bases not matched to a gene: 9. Here the CDR3 reads CASSRDSGLAAYNEQFF. The CDR3, as DNA: TGCGCCAGCAGCCGGGACTCGGGACTAGCGGCTTACAATGAGCAGTTCTTC.

V and J are TRBV27 and TRBJ2-3, with 11 bases matching TRBD1. The germline V gene has CDR1 MNHEY and CDR2 SMNVEV (reference sequence). This CDR3 comprises 15 residues. Losses at the gene ends were 7 bases for V and 3 bases for J; bases not matched to a gene: 6. The CDR3 region is CASNLGQGATDTQYF. CDR3 coding DNA: TGTGCCAGCAACCTCGGACAGGGGGCAACAGATACGCAGTATTTT.

The chain is built from TRBV6-6 and TRBJ2-1; 7 bases are a match to TRBD2. Germline V gene data show CDR1 as MNHNY and CDR2 as SVGAGI (reference sequence). The CDR3 consists of 16 residues. V was pared by 5 bases and J by 0 bases, with 7 bases of the junction left unmatched. CDR3 nucleotide sequence: TGTGCCAGCAGTCCGACTAGCCCTAGCTCCTACAATGAGCAGTTCTTC. Protein sequence: CASSPTSPSSYNEQFF.

The chain joins TRBV3-1 to TRBJ1-5, with TRBD1 matching over 9 bases. Per germline, CDR1 LGHDT and CDR2 YNNKEL (reference sequence). The length of the CDR3 is 16 residues. Trimming at V came to 0 bases and at J to 9 bases, leaving 9 bases not matched to a gene. CDR3 in amino acids: CASSQDRTGGEGPQHF. CDR3 DNA: TGTGCCAGCAGCCAAGATCGAACAGGGGGCGAGGGGCCCCAGCATTTT.

The V gene is TRBV5-6, the J gene TRBJ2-3; no definite D call. Between the trimmed V and J ends, which lost 4 bases and 1 base, there was a span of 10 bases. The CDR3 consists of 14 residues. Germline CDR1 and CDR2: SGHDT and YYEEEE. The CDR3 here is CASSDAIRTDTQYF. DNA of the CDR3: TGTGCCAGCAGCGATGCTATCCGCACAGATACGCAGTATTTT.

This clonotype was seen only once. The rearrangement links TRBV15 to TRBJ1-1; tentative D call: TRBD1 (5 bases). The CDR3 totals 16 residues. Germline CDR1 LNHNV, CDR2 YYDKDF (reference sequence). Trimming cost V 4 bases and J 1 base, with 16 bases left between them. CDR3 loop: CATSTHPRGSNTEAFF. The CDR3 DNA is TGTGCCACCAGCACACACCCCCGGGGCTCGAACACTGAAGCTTTCTTT.

This sequence joins TRBV7-8 and TRBJ1-1; D is perhaps TRBD1 (6 bases). CDR3 length: 14 amino acids. Germline loops: CDR1 SGHVS, CDR2 FQNEAQ. V gave up 2 bases and J gave up 10 bases, with 17 bases separating them. CDR3 region: CASSLLNEKQGAFF. The CDR3 DNA is TGTGCCAGCAGCTTACTCAATGAAAAACAGGGAGCTTTCTTT.

This clonotype came up once. This chain's CDR3 is CASSQDAGNYGYTF. DNA for the CDR3: TGCGCCAGCAGCCAAGATGCCGGGAACTATGGCTACACCTTC. J is TRBJ1-2 and V is TRBV4-1; D gene unclear. CDR1 and CDR2 from the germline V gene are MGHRA and YSYEKL. V lost 0 bases and J lost 2, with 7 bases in between. There are 14 residues in the CDR3.

The rearrangement uses TRBV7-2 and TRBJ2-4, with D unclear. Between the trimmed V and J ends, which lost 1 base and 3 bases, there was a span of 19 bases. This CDR3 contains 18 residues. Germline V gives CDR1 SGHTA, CDR2 FQGNSA. The CDR3 protein is CASSLDPRLGWDKNIQYF. The DNA for the CDR3 is TGTGCCAGCAGCTTAGACCCCCGCCTGGGGTGGGACAAAAACATTCAGTACTTC.

V and J are TRBV29-1 and TRBJ1-2; D may be TRBD1 (6 bases). CDR3 length: 13 residues. The ends were cut back, 5 bases at V and 2 bases at J, with 12 bases in the middle. Per germline, CDR1 SQVTM and CDR2 ANQGSEA. For the CDR3, the DNA is TGCAGCGTTCTGGACAGCGAAAACTATGGCTACACCTTC. Its protein is CSVLDSENYGYTF.